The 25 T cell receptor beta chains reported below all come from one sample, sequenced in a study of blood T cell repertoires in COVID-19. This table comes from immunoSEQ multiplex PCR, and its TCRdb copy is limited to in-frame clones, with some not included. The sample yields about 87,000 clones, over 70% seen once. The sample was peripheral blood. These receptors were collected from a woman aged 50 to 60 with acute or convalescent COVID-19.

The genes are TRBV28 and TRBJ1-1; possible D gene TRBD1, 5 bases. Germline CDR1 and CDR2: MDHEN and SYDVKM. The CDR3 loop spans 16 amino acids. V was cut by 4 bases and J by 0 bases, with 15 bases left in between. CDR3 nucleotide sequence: TGTGCCAGCAGTTATGGGGGGAGGCGGCTGAACACTGAAGCTTTCTTT. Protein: CASSYGGRRLNTEAFF. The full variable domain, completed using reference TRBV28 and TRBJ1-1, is DVKVTQSSRYLVKRTGEKVFLECVQDMDHENMFWYRQDPGLGLRLIYFSYDVKMKEKGDIPEGYSVSREKKERFSLILESASTNQTSMYLCASSYGGRRLNTEAFFGQGTRLTVV.

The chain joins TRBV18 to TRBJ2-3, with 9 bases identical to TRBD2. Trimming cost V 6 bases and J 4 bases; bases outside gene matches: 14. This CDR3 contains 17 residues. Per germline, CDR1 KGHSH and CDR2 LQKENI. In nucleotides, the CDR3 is TGTGCCAGCTCCCCCCGGGGCGGGGGGGCCCAGGCAGATACGCAGTATTTT. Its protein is CASSPRGGGAQADTQYF.

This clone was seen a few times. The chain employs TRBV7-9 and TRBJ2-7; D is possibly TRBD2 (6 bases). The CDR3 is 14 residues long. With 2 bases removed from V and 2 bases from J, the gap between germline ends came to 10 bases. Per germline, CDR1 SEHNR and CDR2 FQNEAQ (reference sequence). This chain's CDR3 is CASSLPGGAYEQYF. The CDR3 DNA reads TGTGCCAGCAGCTTACCTGGCGGGGCCTACGAGCAGTACTTC.

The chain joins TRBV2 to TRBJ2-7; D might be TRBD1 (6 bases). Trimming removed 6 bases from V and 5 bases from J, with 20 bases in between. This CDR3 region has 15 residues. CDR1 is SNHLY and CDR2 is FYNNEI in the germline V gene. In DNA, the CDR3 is TGTGCCAGCAGGGAATGGGGGACAAGGAGCGACGAGCAGTACTTC. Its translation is CASREWGTRSDEQYF.

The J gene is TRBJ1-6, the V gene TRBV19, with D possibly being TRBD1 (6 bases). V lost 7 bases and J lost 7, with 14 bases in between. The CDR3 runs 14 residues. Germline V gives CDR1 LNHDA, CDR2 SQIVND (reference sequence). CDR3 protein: CASKPGQTNSPLHF. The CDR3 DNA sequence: TGTGCCAGTAAACCGGGACAAACCAATTCACCCCTCCACTTT. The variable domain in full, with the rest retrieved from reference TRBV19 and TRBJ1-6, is DGGITQSPKYLFRKEGQNVTLSCEQNLNHDAMYWYRQDPGQGLRLIYYSQIVNDFQKGDIAEGYSVSREKKESFPLTVTSAQKNPTAFYLCASKPGQTNSPLHFGNGTRLTVT.

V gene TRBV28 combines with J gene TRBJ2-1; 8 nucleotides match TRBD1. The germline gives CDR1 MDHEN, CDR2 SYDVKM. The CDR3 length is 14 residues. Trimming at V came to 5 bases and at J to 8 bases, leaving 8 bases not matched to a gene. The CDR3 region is CASSHLDRADEQFF. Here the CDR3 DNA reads TGTGCCAGCAGTCACCTGGACAGGGCGGATGAGCAGTTCTTC.

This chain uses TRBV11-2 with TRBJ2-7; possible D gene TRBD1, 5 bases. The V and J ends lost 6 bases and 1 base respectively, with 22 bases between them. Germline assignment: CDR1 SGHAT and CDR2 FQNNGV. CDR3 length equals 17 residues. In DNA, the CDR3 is TGTGCCAGCAGTTATCGTGACAGCCCGAAGTGGTCCTACGAGCAGTACTTC. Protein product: CASSYRDSPKWSYEQYF.

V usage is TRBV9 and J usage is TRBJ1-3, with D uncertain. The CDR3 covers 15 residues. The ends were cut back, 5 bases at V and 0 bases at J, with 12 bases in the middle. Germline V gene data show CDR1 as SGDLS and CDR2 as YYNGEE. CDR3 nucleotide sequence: TGTGCCAGCAGTTCCTCAGGATTCTCTGGAAACACCATATATTTT. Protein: CASSSSGFSGNTIYF.

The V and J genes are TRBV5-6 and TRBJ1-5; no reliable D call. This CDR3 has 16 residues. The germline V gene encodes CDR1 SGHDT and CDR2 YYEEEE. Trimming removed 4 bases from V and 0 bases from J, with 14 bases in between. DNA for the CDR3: TGTGCCAGCAGCCCGGTTCGGGTTTATAGCAATCAGCCCCAGCATTTT. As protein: CASSPVRVYSNQPQHF.

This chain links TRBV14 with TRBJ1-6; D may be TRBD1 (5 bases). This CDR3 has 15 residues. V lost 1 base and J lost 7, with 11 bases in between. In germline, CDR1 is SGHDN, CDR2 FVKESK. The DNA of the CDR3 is TGTGCCAGCAGCCAAGTTTCGGGGGGAAATTCACCCCTCCACTTT. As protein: CASSQVSGGNSPLHF.

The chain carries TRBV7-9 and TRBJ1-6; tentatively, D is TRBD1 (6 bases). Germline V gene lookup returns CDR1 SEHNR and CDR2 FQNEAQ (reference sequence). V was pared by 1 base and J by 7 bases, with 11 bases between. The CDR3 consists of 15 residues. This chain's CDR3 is CASSLDWGHNSPLHF. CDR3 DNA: TGTGCCAGCAGCTTAGATTGGGGGCACAATTCACCCCTCCACTTT.

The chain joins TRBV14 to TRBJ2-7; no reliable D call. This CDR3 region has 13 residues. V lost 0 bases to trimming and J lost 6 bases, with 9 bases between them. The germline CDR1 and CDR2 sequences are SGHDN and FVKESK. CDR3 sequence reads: CASSQDWAGEQYF. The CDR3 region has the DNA TGTGCCAGCAGCCAAGATTGGGCTGGCGAGCAGTACTTC.

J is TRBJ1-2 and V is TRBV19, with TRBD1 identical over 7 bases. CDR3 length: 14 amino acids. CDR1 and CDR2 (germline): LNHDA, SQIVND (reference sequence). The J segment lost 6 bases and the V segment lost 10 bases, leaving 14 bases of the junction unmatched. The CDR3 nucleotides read TGTGCCATTAACAGGGGTGAGCGGGTGGATGGCTACACCTTC. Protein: CAINRGERVDGYTF.

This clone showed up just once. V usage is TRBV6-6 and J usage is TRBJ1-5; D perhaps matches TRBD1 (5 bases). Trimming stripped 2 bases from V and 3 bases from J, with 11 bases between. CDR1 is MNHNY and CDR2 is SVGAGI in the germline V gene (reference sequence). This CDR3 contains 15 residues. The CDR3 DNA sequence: TGTGCCAGCAGTTACGGCCAGGGCCCCAATCAGCCCCAGCATTTT. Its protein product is CASSYGQGPNQPQHF.

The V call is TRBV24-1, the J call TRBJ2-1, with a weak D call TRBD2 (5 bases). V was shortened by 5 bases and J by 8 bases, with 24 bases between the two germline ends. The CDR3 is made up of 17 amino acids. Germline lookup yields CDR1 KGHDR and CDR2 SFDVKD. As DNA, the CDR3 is TGTGCCACCAGTGCCTTATTTCCGAACTCCCGGGGAGATGAGCAGTTCTTC. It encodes CATSALFPNSRGDEQFF.

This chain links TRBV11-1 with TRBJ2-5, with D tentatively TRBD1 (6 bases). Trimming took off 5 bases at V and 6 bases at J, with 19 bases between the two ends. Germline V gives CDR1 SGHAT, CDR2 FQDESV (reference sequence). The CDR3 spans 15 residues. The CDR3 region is CASSPLNIQGKTQYF. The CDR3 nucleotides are TGTGCCAGCAGCCCTCTTAACATACAGGGAAAGACCCAGTACTTC.

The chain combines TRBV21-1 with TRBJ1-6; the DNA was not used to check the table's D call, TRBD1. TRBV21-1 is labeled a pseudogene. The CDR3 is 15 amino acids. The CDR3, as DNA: TGTGCCAGCACCAGCACAGGGGGCCGAAATTCACCCCTCCACTTT. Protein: CASTSTGGRNSPLHF.

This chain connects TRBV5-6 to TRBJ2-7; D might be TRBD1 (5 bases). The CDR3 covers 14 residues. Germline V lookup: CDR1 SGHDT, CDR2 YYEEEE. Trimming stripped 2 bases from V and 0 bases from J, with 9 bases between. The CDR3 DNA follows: TGTGCCAGCAGCTTTAGGACAAACTCCTACGAGCAGTACTTC. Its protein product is CASSFRTNSYEQYF.

In DNA, the CDR3 is TGCGCCAGCGGAACGACAGGGGATCCCCAGAAGACCCAGTACTTC. This encodes CASGTTGDPQKTQYF. The genes are TRBV5-1 and TRBJ2-5; 8 positions agree with TRBD1. Germline-derived CDR1 and CDR2 are SGHRS and YFSETQ. The CDR3 consists of 15 residues. V trimming: 7 bases; J trimming: 6 bases; junction bases outside the gene matches: 14.

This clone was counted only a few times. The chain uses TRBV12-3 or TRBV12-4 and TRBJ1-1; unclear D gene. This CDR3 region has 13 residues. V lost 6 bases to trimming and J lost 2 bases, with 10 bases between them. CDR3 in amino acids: CASRLTGNTEAFF. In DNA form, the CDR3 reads TGTGCCAGCAGACTAACCGGAAACACTGAAGCTTTCTTT.

The CDR3 region has the DNA TGTGCCAGCAGCTTAGCATTCGGGGGAGGCACAGATACGCAGTATTTT. It is translated as CASSLAFGGGTDTQYF. This rearrangement joins TRBV7-2 to TRBJ2-3; the D gene is possibly TRBD2 (6 bases). Between the trimmed V and J ends, which lost 0 bases and 1 base, there was a span of 11 bases. The germline V gene has CDR1 SGHTA and CDR2 FQGNSA. The CDR3 loop spans 16 amino acids.

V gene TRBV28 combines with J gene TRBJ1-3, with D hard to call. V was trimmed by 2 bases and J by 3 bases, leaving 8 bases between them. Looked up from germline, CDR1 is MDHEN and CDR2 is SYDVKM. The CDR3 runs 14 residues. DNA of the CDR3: TGTGCCAGCAGTTTAGCGGGCTTTGGAAACACCATATATTTT. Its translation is CASSLAGFGNTIYF.

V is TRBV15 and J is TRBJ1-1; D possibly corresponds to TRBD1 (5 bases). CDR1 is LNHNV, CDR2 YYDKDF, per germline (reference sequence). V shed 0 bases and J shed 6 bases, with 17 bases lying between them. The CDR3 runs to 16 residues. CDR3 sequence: CATSRDRGQRQAEAFF. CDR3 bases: TGTGCCACCAGCAGAGATAGGGGTCAGCGTCAGGCTGAAGCTTTCTTT.

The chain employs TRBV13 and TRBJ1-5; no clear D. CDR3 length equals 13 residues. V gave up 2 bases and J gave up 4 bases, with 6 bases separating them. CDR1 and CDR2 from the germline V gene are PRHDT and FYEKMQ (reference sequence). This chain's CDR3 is CASSLSRNQPQHF. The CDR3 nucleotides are TGTGCCAGCAGCTTAAGCAGGAATCAGCCCCAGCATTTT. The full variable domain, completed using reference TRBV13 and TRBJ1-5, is AAGVIQSPRHLIKEKRETATLKCYPIPRHDTVYWYQQGPGQDPQFLISFYEKMQSDKGSIPDRFSAQQFSDYHSELNMSSLELGDSALYFCASSLSRNQPQHFGDGTRLSIL.

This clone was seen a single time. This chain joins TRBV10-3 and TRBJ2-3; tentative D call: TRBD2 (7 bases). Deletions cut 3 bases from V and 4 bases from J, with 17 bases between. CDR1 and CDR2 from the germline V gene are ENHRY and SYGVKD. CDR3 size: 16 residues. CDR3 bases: TGTGCCATCAGTGATGGTGGGGGGGCCAAAGCAGATACGCAGTATTTT. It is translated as CAISDGGGAKADTQYF.